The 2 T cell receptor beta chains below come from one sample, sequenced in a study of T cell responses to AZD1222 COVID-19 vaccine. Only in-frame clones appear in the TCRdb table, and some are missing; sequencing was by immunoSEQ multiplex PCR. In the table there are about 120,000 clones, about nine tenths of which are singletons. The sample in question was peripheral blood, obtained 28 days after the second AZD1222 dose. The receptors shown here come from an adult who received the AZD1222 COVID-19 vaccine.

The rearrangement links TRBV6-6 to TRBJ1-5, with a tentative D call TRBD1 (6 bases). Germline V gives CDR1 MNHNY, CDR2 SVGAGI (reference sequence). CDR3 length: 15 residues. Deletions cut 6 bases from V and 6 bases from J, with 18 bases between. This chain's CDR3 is CASRLQGDWSQPQHF. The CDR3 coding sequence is TGTGCCAGCAGACTACAGGGTGATTGGAGTCAGCCCCAGCATTTT.

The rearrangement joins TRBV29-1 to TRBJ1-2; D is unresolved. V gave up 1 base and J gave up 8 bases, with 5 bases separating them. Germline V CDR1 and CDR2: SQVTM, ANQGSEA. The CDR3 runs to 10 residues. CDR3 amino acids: CSVEAEGYTF. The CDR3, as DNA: TGCAGCGTTGAAGCGGAAGGCTACACCTTC. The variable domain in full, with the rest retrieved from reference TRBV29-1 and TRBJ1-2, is SAVISQKPSRDICQRGTSLTIQCQVDSQVTMMFWYRQQPGQSLTLIATANQGSEATYESGFVIDKFPISRPNLTFSTLTVSNMSPEDSSIYLCSVEAEGYTFGSGTRLTVV.